The entry below describes one T cell receptor beta chain. The protocol attached unique molecular identifiers to individual cDNA molecules. TCRdb re-called the 5' RACE reads through MiXCR, storing one row per CDR3 protein. Among tens of thousands of distinct CDR3 sequences listed, around 4.3% were seen once. The V gene lost 0 bases and the J gene lost 9 bases, with 7 bases spanning the gap. The CDR3 is made up of 13 amino acids. Germline values: CDR1 SGHRS, CDR2 YFSETQ. This entry belongs to a study of early T cells in non-severe SARS-CoV-2 infection. This TCR derives from an adult who was a healthcare worker with PCR-confirmed SARS-CoV-2 infection or an uninfected control (not recorded which). This chain connects TRBV5-1 to TRBJ1-6, with D uncertain. Sequenced input: whole blood. CDR3 in DNA: TGCGCCAGCAGCTTGGAGGGTAGTTCACCCCTCCACTTT. It codes for CASSLEGSSPLHF.